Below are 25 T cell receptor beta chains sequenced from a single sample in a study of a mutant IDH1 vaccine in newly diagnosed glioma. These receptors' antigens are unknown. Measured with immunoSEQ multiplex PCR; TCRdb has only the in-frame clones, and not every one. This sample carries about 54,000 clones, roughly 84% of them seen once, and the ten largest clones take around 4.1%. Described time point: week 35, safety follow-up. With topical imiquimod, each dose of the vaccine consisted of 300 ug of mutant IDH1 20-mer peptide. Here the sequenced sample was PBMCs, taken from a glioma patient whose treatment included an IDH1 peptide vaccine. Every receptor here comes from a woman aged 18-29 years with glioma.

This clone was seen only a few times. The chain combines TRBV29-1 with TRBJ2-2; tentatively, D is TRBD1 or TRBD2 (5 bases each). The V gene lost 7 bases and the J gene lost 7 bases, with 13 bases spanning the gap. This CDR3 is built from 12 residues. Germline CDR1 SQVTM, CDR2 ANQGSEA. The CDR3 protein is CSGRDGNGELFF. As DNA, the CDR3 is TGCAGCGGACGGGACGGCAACGGGGAGCTGTTTTTT.

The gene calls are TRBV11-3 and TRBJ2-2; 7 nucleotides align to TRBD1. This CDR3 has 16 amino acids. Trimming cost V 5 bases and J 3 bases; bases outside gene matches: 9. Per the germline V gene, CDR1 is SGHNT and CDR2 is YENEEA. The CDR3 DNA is TGTGCCAGCAGCGTCAGGCAAGGGGGCGACACCGGGGAGCTGTTTTTT. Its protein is CASSVRQGGDTGELFF.

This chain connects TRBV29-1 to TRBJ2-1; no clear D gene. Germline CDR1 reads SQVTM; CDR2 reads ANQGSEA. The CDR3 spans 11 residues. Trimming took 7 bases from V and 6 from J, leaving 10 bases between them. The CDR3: CSAAWGNEQFF. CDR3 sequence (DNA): TGCAGCGCCGCTTGGGGCAATGAGCAGTTCTTC.

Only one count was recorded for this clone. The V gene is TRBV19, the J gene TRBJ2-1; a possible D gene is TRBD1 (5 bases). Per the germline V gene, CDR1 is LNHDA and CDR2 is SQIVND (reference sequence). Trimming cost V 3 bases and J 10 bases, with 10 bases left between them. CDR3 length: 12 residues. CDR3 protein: CASSIRGREQFF. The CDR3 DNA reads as TGTGCCAGTAGTATTAGGGGTAGGGAGCAGTTCTTC.

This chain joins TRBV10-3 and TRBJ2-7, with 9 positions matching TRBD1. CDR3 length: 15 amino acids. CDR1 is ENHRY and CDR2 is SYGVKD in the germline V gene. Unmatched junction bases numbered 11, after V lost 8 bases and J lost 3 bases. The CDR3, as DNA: TGTGCCATCTCCAAAGGGACAGGGAAGGACTACGAGCAGTACTTC. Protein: CAISKGTGKDYEQYF.

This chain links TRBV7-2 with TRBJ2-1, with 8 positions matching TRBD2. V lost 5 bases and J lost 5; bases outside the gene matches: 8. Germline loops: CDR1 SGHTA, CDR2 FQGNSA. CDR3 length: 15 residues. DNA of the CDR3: TGTGCCAGCAGCCGACCGGGACTAGACGACAATGAGCAGTTCTTC. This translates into CASSRPGLDDNEQFF.

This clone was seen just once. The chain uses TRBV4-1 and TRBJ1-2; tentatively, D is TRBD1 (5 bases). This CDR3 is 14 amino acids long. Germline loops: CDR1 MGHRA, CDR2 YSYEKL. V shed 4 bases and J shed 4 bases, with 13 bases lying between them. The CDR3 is CASSPRDGFYGYTF. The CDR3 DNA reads TGCGCCAGCAGCCCCCGGGACGGGTTCTATGGCTACACCTTC.

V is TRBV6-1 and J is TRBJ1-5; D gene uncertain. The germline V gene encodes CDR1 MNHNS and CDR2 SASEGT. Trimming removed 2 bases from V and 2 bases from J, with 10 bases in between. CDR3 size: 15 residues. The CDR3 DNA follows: TGTGCCAGCAGTGAACCGGGAGGCGGCAATCAGCCCCAGCATTTT. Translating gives CASSEPGGGNQPQHF.

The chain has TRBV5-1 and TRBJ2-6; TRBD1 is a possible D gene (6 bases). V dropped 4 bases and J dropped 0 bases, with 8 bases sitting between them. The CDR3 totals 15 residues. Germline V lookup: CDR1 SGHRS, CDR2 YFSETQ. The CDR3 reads CASSLGASGANVLTF. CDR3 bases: TGCGCCAGCAGCCTGGGGGCCTCTGGGGCCAACGTCCTGACTTTC.

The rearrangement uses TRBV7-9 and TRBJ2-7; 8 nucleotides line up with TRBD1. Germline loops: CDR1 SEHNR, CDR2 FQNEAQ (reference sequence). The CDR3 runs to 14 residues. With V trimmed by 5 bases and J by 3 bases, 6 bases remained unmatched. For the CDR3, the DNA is TGTGCCAGCAGCGGACAGGGTAGCGGCTACGAGCAGTACTTC. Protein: CASSGQGSGYEQYF.

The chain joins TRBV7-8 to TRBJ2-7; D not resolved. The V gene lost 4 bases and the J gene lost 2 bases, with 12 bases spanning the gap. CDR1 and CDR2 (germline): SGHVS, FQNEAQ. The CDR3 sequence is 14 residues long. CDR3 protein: CASSSPQVAYEQYF. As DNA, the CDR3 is TGTGCCAGCAGCTCCCCGCAGGTGGCCTACGAGCAGTACTTC.

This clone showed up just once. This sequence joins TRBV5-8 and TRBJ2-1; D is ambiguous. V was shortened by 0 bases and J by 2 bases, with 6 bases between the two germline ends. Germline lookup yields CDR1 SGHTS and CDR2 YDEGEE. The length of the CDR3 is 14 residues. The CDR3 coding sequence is TGTGCCAGCAGCTTGGGGCCCGCCTACAATGAGCAGTTCTTC. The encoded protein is CASSLGPAYNEQFF.

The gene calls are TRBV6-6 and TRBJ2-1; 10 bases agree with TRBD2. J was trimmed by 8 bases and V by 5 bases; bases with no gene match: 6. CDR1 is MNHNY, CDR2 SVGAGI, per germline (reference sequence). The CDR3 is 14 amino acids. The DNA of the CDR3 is TGTGCCAGCAGTGTCCTAGCGGGGGTGGATGAGCAGTTCTTC. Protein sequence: CASSVLAGVDEQFF.

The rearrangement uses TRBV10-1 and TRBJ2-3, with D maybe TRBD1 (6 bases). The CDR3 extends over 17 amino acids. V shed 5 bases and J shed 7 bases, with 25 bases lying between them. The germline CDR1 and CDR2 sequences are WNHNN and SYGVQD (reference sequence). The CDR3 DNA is TGCGCCAGCAGTCGGGGAACGTTGTCGTCAGGGGCACATACGCAGTATTTT. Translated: CASSRGTLSSGAHTQYF.

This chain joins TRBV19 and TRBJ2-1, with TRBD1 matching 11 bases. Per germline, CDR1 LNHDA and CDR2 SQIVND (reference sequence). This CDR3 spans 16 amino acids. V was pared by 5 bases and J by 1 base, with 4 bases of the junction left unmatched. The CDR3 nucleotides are TGTGCCAGTAGTGCCGGGACAGGGGGGTCCTACAATGAGCAGTTCTTC. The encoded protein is CASSAGTGGSYNEQFF.

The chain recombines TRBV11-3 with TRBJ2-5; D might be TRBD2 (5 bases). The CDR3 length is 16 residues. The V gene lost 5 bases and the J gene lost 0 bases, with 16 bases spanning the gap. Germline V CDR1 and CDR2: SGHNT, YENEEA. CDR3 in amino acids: CASSHISGSYQETQYF. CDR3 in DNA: TGTGCCAGCAGCCATATATCGGGATCGTACCAAGAGACCCAGTACTTC.

In DNA form, the CDR3 reads TGTGCCAGCAGCGTCGCTTCAGGGGGTAATGGCTACACCTTC. Its translation is CASSVASGGNGYTF. The chain recombines TRBV9 with TRBJ1-2; 7 bases align to TRBD1. With 2 bases clipped from V and 6 bases from J, the junction kept 7 bases outside the gene matches. Per germline, CDR1 SGDLS and CDR2 YYNGEE. The CDR3 length is 14 residues.

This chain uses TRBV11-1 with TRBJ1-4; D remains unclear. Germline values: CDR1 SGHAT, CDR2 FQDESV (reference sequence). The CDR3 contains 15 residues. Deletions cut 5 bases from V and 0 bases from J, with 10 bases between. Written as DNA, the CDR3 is TGTGCCAGCAGCCCGGACGGGTCAACTAATGAAAAACTGTTTTTT. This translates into CASSPDGSTNEKLFF.

The CDR3 region is CASSLHGGPYEQYF. DNA of the CDR3: TGTGCCAGCAGCTTACACGGGGGGCCCTACGAGCAGTACTTC. J is TRBJ2-7 and V is TRBV11-2; possibly TRBD2 for D (7 bases). Germline CDR1 and CDR2: SGHAT and FQNNGV. The CDR3 sequence is 14 residues long. V gave up 2 bases and J gave up 2 bases, with 10 bases separating them.

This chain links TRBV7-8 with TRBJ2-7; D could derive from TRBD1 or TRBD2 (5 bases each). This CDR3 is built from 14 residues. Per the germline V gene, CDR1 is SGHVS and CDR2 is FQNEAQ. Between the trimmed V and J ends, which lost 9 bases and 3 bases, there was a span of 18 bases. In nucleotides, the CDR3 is TGTGCCAGAGGGGACCGGGAAAATAACTACGAGCAGTACTTC. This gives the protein CARGDRENNYEQYF.

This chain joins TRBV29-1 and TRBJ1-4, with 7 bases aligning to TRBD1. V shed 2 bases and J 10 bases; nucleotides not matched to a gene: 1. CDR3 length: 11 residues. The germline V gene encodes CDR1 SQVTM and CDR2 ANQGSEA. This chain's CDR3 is CSVERDRKLFF. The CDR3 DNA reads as TGCAGCGTTGAAAGGGACAGAAAACTGTTTTTT.

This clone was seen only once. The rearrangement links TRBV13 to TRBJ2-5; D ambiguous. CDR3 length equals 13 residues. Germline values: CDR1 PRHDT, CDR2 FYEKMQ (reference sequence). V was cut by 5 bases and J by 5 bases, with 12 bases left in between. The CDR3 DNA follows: TGTGCCAGCAGCCCCTCACGAGTTGAGACCCAGTACTTC. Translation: CASSPSRVETQYF.

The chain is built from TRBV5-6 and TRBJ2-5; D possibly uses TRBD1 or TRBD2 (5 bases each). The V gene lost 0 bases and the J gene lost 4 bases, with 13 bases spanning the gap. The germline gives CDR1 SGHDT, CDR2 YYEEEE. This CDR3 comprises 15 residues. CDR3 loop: CASSLAGQGRETQYF. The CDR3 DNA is TGTGCCAGCAGCTTGGCGGGCCAGGGACGAGAGACCCAGTACTTC.

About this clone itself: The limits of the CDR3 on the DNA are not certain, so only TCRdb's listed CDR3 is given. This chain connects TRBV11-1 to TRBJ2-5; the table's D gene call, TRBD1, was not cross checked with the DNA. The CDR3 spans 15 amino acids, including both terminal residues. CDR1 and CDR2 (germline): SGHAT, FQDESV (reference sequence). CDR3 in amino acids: CASSFGQGGRETQYF.

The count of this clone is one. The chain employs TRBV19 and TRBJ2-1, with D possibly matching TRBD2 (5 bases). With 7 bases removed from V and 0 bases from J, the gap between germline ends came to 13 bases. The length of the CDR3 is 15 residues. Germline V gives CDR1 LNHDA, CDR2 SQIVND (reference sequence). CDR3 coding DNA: TGTGCCAGTAATTTGGACCGGGGCTCCTACAATGAGCAGTTCTTC. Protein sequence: CASNLDRGSYNEQFF.